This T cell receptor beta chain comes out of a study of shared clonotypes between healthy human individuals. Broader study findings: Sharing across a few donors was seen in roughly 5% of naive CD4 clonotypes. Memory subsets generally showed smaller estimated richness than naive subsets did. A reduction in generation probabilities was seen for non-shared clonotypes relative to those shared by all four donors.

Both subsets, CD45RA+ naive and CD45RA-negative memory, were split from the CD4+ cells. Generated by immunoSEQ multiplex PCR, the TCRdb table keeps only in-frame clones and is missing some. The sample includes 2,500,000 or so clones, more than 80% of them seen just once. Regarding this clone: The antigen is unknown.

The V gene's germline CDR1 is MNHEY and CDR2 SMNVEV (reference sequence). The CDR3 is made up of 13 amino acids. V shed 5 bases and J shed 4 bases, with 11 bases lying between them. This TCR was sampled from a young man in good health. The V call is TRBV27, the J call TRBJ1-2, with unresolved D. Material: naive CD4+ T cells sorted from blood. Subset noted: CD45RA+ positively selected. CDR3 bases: TGTGCCAGCAGTCCCGACCCTACCTATGGCTACACCTTC. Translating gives CASSPDPTYGYTF.